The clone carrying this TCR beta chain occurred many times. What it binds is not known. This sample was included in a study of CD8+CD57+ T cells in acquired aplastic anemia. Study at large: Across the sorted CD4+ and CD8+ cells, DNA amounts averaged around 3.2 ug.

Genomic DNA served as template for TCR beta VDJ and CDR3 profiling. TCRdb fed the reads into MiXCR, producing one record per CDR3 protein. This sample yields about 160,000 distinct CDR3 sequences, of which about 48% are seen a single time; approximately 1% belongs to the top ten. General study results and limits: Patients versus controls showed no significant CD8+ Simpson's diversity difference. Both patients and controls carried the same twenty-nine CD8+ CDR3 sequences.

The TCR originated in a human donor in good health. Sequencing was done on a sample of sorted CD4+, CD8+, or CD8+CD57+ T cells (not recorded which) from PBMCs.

CDR3 residues: CASNQMMNTEAFF. CDR3 in DNA: TGTGCCAGTAATCAGATGATGAACACTGAAGCTTTCTTT. The chain recombines TRBV19 with TRBJ1-1; D remains unclear. Looked up from germline, CDR1 is LNHDA and CDR2 is SQIVND (reference sequence). This CDR3 has 13 amino acids. V lost 7 bases to trimming and J lost 0 bases, with 9 bases between them.